This T cell receptor beta chain derives from a study of shared clonotypes between healthy human individuals. V lost 6 bases and J 5 bases, leaving 16 bases between the germline ends. The CDR3 covers 15 residues. CDR1 and CDR2 (germline): MNHEY, SVGAGI. TCRdb's table, derived via immunoSEQ multiplex PCR, lists solely in-frame clones and lacks some. The sample holds about 2.3 million clones; approximately 95% are singletons and the top ten take 0.3% to 0.4%. Sequencing was performed on naive CD4+ T cells from PBMCs. The subset here: CD45RA+ positively selected. The chain employs TRBV6-5 and TRBJ2-2, with D possibly TRBD2 on 5 matching bases. The sequence derives from a young man in good health. Some clones in this sample may be carry-over from other donors' samples. The CDR3 coding sequence is TGTGCCAGCAGCCTTGGAGGTATAGGGACCGGGGAGCTGTTTTTT. Protein product: CASSLGGIGTGELFF.